The T cell receptor beta chain described here comes from a study of T cells in Graves' hyperthyroidism and ophthalmopathy. V was clipped by 6 bases and J by 0 bases, with 18 bases between them. Per the germline V gene, CDR1 is MGHDK and CDR2 is SYGVNS. CDR3 length: 17 amino acids. This clonotype was detected only a few times. RNA transcripts were the template for amplifying TCR beta CDR3 regions. TCR CDR3 underwent first-round RT-PCR with the HTBI primer set. TCRdb itself ran the multiplex PCR reads through MiXCR, one entry per CDR3 protein. The sample includes about 200,000 distinct CDR3 sequences, 15% to 20% of them seen just once.

Sequenced sample: blood. V gene TRBV25-1 combines with J gene TRBJ2-1; D is tentatively TRBD1 or TRBD2 (5 bases each). The sequence derives from a man over 45 with Graves' hyperthyroidism. DNA for the CDR3: TGTGCCAGCAGCCGTGGGACCTCTGACTTCTCCTACAATGAGCAGTTCTTC. Its translation is CASSRGTSDFSYNEQFF. Combining the CDR3 with reference TRBV25-1 and TRBJ2-1 gives the whole variable domain EADIYQTPRYLVIGTGKKITLECSQTMGHDKMYWYQQDPGMELHLIHYSYGVNSTEKGDLSSESTVSRIRTEHFPLTLESARPSHTSQYLCASSRGTSDFSYNEQFFGPGTRLTVL.